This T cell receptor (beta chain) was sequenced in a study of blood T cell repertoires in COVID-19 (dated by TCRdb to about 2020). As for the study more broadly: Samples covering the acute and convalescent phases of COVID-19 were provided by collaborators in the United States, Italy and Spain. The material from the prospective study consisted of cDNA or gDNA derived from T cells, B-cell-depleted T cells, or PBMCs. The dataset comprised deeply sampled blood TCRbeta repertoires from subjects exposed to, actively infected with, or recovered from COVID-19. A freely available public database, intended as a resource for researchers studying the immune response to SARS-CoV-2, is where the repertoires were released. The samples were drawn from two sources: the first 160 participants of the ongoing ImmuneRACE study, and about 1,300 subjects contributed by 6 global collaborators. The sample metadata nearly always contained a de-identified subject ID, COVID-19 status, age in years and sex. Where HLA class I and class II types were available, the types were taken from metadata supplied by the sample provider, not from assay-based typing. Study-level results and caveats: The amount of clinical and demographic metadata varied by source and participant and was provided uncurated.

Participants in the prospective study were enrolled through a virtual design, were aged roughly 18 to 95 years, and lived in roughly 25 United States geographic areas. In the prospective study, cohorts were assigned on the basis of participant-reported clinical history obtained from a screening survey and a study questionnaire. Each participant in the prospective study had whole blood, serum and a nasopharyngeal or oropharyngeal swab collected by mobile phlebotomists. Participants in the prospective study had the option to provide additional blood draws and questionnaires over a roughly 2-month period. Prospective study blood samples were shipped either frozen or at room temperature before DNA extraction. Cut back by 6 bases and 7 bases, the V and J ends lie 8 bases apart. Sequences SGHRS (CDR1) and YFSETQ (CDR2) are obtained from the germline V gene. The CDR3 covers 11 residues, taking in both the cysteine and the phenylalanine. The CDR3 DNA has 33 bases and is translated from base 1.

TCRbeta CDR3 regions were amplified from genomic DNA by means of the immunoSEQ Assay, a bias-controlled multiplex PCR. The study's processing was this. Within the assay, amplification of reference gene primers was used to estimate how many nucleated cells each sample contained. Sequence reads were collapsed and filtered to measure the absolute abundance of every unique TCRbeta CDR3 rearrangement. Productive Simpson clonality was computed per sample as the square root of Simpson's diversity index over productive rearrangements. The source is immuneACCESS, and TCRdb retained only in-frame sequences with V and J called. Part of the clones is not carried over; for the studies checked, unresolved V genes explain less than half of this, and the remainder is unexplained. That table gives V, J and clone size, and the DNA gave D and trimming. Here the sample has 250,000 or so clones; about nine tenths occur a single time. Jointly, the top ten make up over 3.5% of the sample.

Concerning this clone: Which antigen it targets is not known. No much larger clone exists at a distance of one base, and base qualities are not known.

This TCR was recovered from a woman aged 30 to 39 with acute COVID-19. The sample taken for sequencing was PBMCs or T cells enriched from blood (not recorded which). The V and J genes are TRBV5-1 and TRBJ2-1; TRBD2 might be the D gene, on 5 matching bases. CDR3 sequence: CASILGNEQFF. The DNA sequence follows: TGCGCCAGCATACTAGGGAATGAGCAGTTCTTC. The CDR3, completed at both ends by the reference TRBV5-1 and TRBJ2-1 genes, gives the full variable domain KAGVTQTPRYLIKTRGQQVTLSCSPISGHRSVSWYQQTPGQGLQFLFEYFSETQRNKGNFPGRFSGRQFSNSRSEMNVSTLELGDSALYLCASILGNEQFFGPGTRLTVL.